This TCR beta chain was identified during a study of T cell responses to AZD1222 COVID-19 vaccine. Study-wide results and limits: Baseline serology detected seropositivity in only six AZD1222 recipients.

This CDR3 has 15 amino acids. Germline-derived CDR1 and CDR2 are SNHLY and FYNNEI. Germline trimming cut 6 bases from V and 3 bases from J; bases unmatched to any gene: 11. To note about this clone: Its antigen is unknown.

Libraries were prepared by immunoSEQ multiplex PCR; TCRdb keeps only in-frame clonotypes and omits some of them. This sample has tens of thousands of clones, with under 95% found just once. The sequence came from an adult in good health. V usage is TRBV2 and J usage is TRBJ2-7, with 7 bases lining up with TRBD1. The sequenced sample was peripheral blood, obtained on day 0 of AZD1222 vaccination. For the CDR3, the DNA is TGTGCCAGCAGAGCCAACAGGGGCCAGGTCTACGAGCAGTACTTC. It is translated as CASRANRGQVYEQYF.